This T cell receptor (beta chain) was sequenced for a study of cytomegalovirus exposure and HLA in healthy donors. Researchers ran the PCR with 60 Vbeta and 13 Jbeta primers. Only in-frame clones appear in the TCRdb table, and some are missing; sequencing was by immunoSEQ multiplex PCR. The sample contains over 150,000 clones, more than 80% of which appear only once. The study's findings and limits: Later examination showed HLA-associated TCR beta chains had greater clonal expansion than equally common others.

With respect to this clone: Its antigen is unknown.

CDR1 and CDR2 from the germline V gene are SGHTA and FQGNSA. The CDR3 totals 13 residues. The junction had 8 bases not matched to a gene; V was cut back by 6 bases and J by 7 bases. This clonotype was obtained from a man younger than 35 in good health and CMV-seronegative. This chain uses TRBV7-2 with TRBJ2-5; 7 bases agree with TRBD2. Sequencing was done on a sample of PBMCs. In DNA, the CDR3 is TGTGCCAGCAGGTCTCGGGGGGAGGGGACCCAGTACTTC. Translation: CASRSRGEGTQYF.